The 29 T cell receptor beta chains in this list originate from one sample, sequenced in a study of identical twins. Each CDR3 protein gets one entry after TCRdb re-called the 5' RACE reads with MiXCR. Of roughly 1,500,000 distinct CDR3 sequences in the sample, roughly a third were seen once. The specimen was cord blood. Source of these receptors: a newborn girl in good health.

This clonotype was found a few times. This chain uses TRBV10-3 with TRBJ2-1; the D gene is possibly TRBD2 (6 bases). Germline loops: CDR1 ENHRY, CDR2 SYGVKD. Trimming stripped 2 bases from V and 0 bases from J, with 11 bases between. CDR3 length: 16 amino acids. CDR3 bases: TGTGCCATCAGTGAGCCAGGACTACGCTCCTACAATGAGCAGTTCTTC. This sequence encodes CAISEPGLRSYNEQFF.

Only a few counts were recorded for this clonotype. V is TRBV7-2 and J is TRBJ2-3; no clear D. Trimming cost V 3 bases and J 2 bases, with 15 bases left between them. CDR3 size: 16 residues. Germline assignment: CDR1 SGHTA and CDR2 FQGNSA. Here the CDR3 reads CASSFGTLSITDTQYF. In DNA form, the CDR3 reads TGTGCCAGCAGCTTTGGCACCTTAAGCATCACAGATACGCAGTATTTT.

This chain uses TRBV2 with TRBJ2-3; no clear D gene. The V end was cut by 1 base, the J end by 9 bases, with 20 bases between. CDR3 length: 16 amino acids. Germline loops: CDR1 SNHLY, CDR2 FYNNEI. The CDR3 DNA sequence: TGTGCCAGCAGTGAAGACCGACGCCAACTTGCCCGCACGCAGTATTTT. Translation gives CASSEDRRQLARTQYF.

V usage is TRBV10-3 and J usage is TRBJ2-1; tentatively, D is TRBD1 or TRBD2 (6 bases each). CDR3 length: 13 amino acids. V lost 7 bases to trimming and J lost 5 bases, with 12 bases between them. Germline V CDR1 and CDR2: ENHRY, SYGVKD. CDR3 amino acids: CAITGGGDNEQFF. The CDR3 bases are TGTGCCATCACCGGGGGCGGGGACAATGAGCAGTTCTTC.

As for this clonotype: One junction end disagrees with the germline gene, perhaps due to a read error. This sequence joins TRBV5-1 and TRBJ2-3, with D perhaps matching TRBD1 (5 bases). The CDR3 loop spans 13 amino acids. The V gene's germline CDR1 is SGHRS and CDR2 YFSETQ. This CDR3 reads CASSLTGTDTRYF. In DNA, the CDR3 is TGCGCCAGCAGCTTGACAGGCACAGATACGCGGTATTTT.

This clonotype was seen a handful of times. V gene TRBV10-2 combines with J gene TRBJ1-2; D gene uncertain. Per the germline V gene, CDR1 is WSHSY and CDR2 is SAAADI. The CDR3 has 13 residues. V lost 3 bases and J 1 base, leaving 6 bases between the germline ends. The CDR3 DNA sequence: TGCGCCAGCAGTGATCCGGTTAACTATGGCTACACCTTC. Amino acids: CASSDPVNYGYTF.

This clonotype was seen at least ten times. The chain links TRBV27 to TRBJ2-1; D is possibly TRBD2 (6 bases). The CDR3 contains 16 residues. Germline CDR1 is MNHEY and CDR2 is SMNVEV (reference sequence). V lost 3 bases and J 3 bases, leaving 15 bases between the germline ends. As DNA, the CDR3 is TGTGCCAGCAGTTTTCAGGGACTTTACTTCTACAATGAGCAGTTCTTC. It yields the protein CASSFQGLYFYNEQFF.

The V call is TRBV7-2, the J call TRBJ2-3; D gene ambiguous. CDR1 and CDR2 from the germline V gene are SGHTA and FQGNSA. V lost 0 bases and J 4 bases, leaving 11 bases between the germline ends. There are 15 residues in the CDR3. CDR3 in DNA: TGTGCCAGCAGCTTAGCGGTCCTAGGCCCAGATACGCAGTATTTT. Translated: CASSLAVLGPDTQYF.

This chain joins TRBV10-3 and TRBJ2-3; 10 bases match TRBD2. In germline, CDR1 is ENHRY, CDR2 SYGVKD. V lost 2 bases to trimming and J lost 0 bases; unmatched junction nucleotides: 5. This CDR3 comprises 17 residues. CDR3: CAISEGLAALSTDTQYF. As DNA, the CDR3 is TGTGCCATCAGTGAGGGACTAGCGGCCCTTAGCACAGATACGCAGTATTTT.

This clonotype was counted at least ten times. This chain links TRBV12-3 or TRBV12-4 with TRBJ1-6; the match to TRBD1 covers 8 bases. The trim removed 5 bases at V and 6 bases at J, leaving 6 bases unmatched. The CDR3 runs 15 residues. The CDR3 DNA sequence: TGTGCCAGCAGTCCCAGGGGGCGCGGTAATTCACCCCTCCACTTT. Residues: CASSPRGRGNSPLHF.

Remarks on this clonotype: An end of the junction differs from the germline gene, which may be a read error. The CDR3 protein is CAISPGTYGHTF. The CDR3, as DNA: TGTGCCATCAGCCCAGGGACCTATGGCCACACCTTC. The chain couples TRBV10-3 to TRBJ1-2, with D possibly being TRBD1 (5 bases). This CDR3 is built from 12 residues. CDR1 is ENHRY, CDR2 SYGVKD, per germline.

Concerning this clonotype itself: Possible read error: a much larger clone is one base away. The chain's CDR3 is CGVETQGTNYGYTF. CDR3 sequence (DNA): TGCGGCGTTGAAACTCAGGGGACCAACTATGGCTACACCTTC. The genes are TRBV29-1 and TRBJ1-2, with D tentatively TRBD1 (6 bases). Germline loops: CDR1 SQVTM, CDR2 ANQGSEA. This CDR3 spans 14 amino acids.

The chain combines TRBV20-1 with TRBJ1-2; 8 bases are shared with TRBD1. Germline V gene sequence: CDR1 DFQATT, CDR2 SNEGSKA (reference sequence). V lost 0 bases to trimming and J lost 4 bases; unmatched junction nucleotides: 7. The CDR3 contains 15 residues. The CDR3 region has the DNA TGCAGTGCTAGAGATGGGAATCAGGGGGCCTATGGCTACACCTTC. Protein sequence: CSARDGNQGAYGYTF.

This clonotype has a handful of counts. The chain joins TRBV14 to TRBJ2-3, with no clear D. This CDR3 is built from 12 residues. The germline V gene has CDR1 SGHDN and CDR2 FVKESK. The germline V and J ends were trimmed by 1 base and 7 bases, with 6 bases remaining between them. The CDR3 DNA follows: TGTGCCAGCAGCCAAGTCTGGTATACGCAGTATTTT. Encoded protein: CASSQVWYTQYF.

This clonotype was seen only a few times. This chain links TRBV12-3 or TRBV12-4 with TRBJ2-1; D possibly corresponds to TRBD2 (6 bases). V lost 4 bases and J 6 bases, leaving 16 bases between the germline ends. This CDR3 contains 15 residues. The CDR3 protein is CASSSAGTSFNEQFF. CDR3 sequence (DNA): TGTGCCAGCAGTTCAGCCGGGACTTCGTTCAATGAGCAGTTCTTC.

The rearrangement links TRBV3-1 to TRBJ2-3, with TRBD2 as a possible D gene (6 bases). The V end lost 5 bases, the J end lost 3 bases, and 18 bases lay between the germline ends. The CDR3 loop spans 16 amino acids. Germline V CDR1 and CDR2: LGHDT, YNNKEL (reference sequence). CDR3 amino acids: CASSRRASWGTDTQYF. CDR3 sequence (DNA): TGTGCCAGCAGCAGGAGGGCTAGCTGGGGTACAGATACGCAGTATTTT.

V and J are TRBV10-3 and TRBJ2-1; TRBD2 matches 8 bases. The J call is uncertain, as TRBJ2-7 better fits the DNA end. The CDR3 runs 15 residues. Germline V gives CDR1 ENHRY, CDR2 SYGVKD. The CDR3 nucleotides read TGTGCCATCAGTGACGGGAGGGGGGCCTACAATGAGCAGTACTTC. This sequence encodes CAISDGRGAYNEQYF.

In its sample, this clonotype was seen a few times. The gene calls are TRBV3-1 and TRBJ2-2; D is possibly TRBD2 (6 bases). The V end lost 6 bases, the J end lost 6 bases, and 14 bases lay between the germline ends. Germline V lookup: CDR1 LGHDT, CDR2 YNNKEL (reference sequence). The CDR3 runs to 14 residues. The CDR3: CASRWGEESGELFF. The CDR3 DNA reads as TGTGCCAGCAGGTGGGGGGAGGAGTCCGGGGAGCTGTTTTTT. Looking up the rest from reference TRBV3-1 and TRBJ2-2 gives the full variable domain: DTAVSQTPKYLVTQMGNDKSIKCEQNLGHDTMYWYKQDSKKFLKIMFSYNNKELIINETVPNRFSPKSPDKAHLNLHINSLELGDSAVYFCASRWGEESGELFFGEGSRLTVL.

The V call is TRBV20-1, the J call TRBJ2-7; D is perhaps TRBD2 (5 bases). Deletions cut 3 bases from V and 0 bases from J, with 9 bases between. Germline V lookup: CDR1 DFQATT, CDR2 SNEGSKA (reference sequence). The CDR3 loop spans 13 amino acids. CDR3 nucleotide sequence: TGCAGTGCTAGGGACTTCCTCTCCTACGAGCAGTACTTC. As protein: CSARDFLSYEQYF.

The V gene is TRBV9, the J gene TRBJ2-4; weak D call: TRBD2 (5 bases). The germline gives CDR1 SGDLS, CDR2 YYNGEE. The V gene lost 2 bases and the J gene lost 8 bases, with 17 bases spanning the gap. This CDR3 has 15 amino acids. CDR3 region: CASSVDYSIRYIQYF. The CDR3 nucleotides are TGTGCCAGCAGCGTCGACTATTCAATTCGGTACATTCAGTACTTC.

The CDR3 bases are TGTGCCACCAGCAACGGCGGATACAATGAGCAGTTCTTC. It encodes CATSNGGYNEQFF. J is TRBJ2-1 and V is TRBV15; unclear D gene. Looked up from germline, CDR1 is LNHNV and CDR2 is YYDKDF (reference sequence). The CDR3 runs 13 residues. V lost 4 bases and J lost 4, with 8 bases in between.

The rearrangement uses TRBV21-1 and TRBJ1-1. TRBV21-1 is an annotated pseudogene. The CDR3 sequence is 13 residues long. This CDR3 is CASSKAPHTEAFF. CDR3 nucleotide sequence: TGTGCCAGCAGCAAAGCGCCACACACTGAAGCTTTCTTT.

About this clonotype itself: A much larger clone is a single base away; this may be a read error. J is TRBJ2-7 and V is TRBV29-1; the D is unclear. CDR3 length equals 13 residues. CDR1 is SQVTM and CDR2 is ANQGSEA in the germline V gene. The CDR3 protein is CSVEIGPLYEKYF. Here the CDR3 DNA reads TGCAGCGTTGAAATAGGTCCGCTCTACGAGAAGTACTTC.

The chain carries TRBV14 and TRBJ2-6; 7 nucleotides match TRBD1. Germline V gene sequence: CDR1 SGHDN, CDR2 FVKESK. The CDR3 runs to 18 residues. The V segment lost 1 base and the J segment 0 bases; nucleotides outside the gene matches: 6. The CDR3 sequence: CASSQAPGTDSGANVLTF. CDR3 bases: TGTGCCAGCAGCCAAGCTCCCGGGACAGACTCTGGGGCCAACGTCCTGACTTTC.

This rearrangement joins TRBV5-1 to TRBJ2-1, with 13 bases fitting TRBD2. Per the germline V gene, CDR1 is SGHRS and CDR2 is YFSETQ. This CDR3 spans 17 amino acids. V shed 5 bases and J 0 bases; nucleotides not matched to a gene: 5. The CDR3, as DNA: TGCGCCAGCAGATGGGGACTAGCGGGAAGCTCCTACAATGAGCAGTTCTTC. It yields the protein CASRWGLAGSSYNEQFF.

The rearrangement joins TRBV20-1 to TRBJ1-2; the match to TRBD1 covers 7 bases. Germline V gives CDR1 DFQATT, CDR2 SNEGSKA (reference sequence). This CDR3 spans 11 amino acids. V lost 5 bases and J lost 10; bases outside the gene matches: 7. As DNA, the CDR3 is TGCAGTGCTGGCGCAGACAGGGCCTACACCTTC. It is translated as CSAGADRAYTF.

Comment on this clonotype: Being one base from a much bigger clone, this may be a read error. The CDR3 region has the DNA TGCGCCAGCGGCTTGGCCGGGACAGGGGGCTATGGCTACACCTTC. Encoded protein: CASGLAGTGGYGYTF. This chain links TRBV5-1 with TRBJ1-2; 11 positions match TRBD1. The length of the CDR3 is 15 residues. Looked up from germline, CDR1 is SGHRS and CDR2 is YFSETQ.

V and J are TRBV3-1 and TRBJ2-3; 9 bases align to TRBD2. V was pared by 4 bases and J by 7 bases, with 9 bases of the junction left unmatched. In germline, CDR1 is LGHDT, CDR2 YNNKEL (reference sequence). The CDR3 has 15 amino acids. The CDR3 nucleotides are TGTGCCAGCAGCCCACCGACTAGCGGTCTGTATACGCAGTATTTT. It codes for CASSPPTSGLYTQYF.

This clonotype has only a few counts. V gene TRBV5-4 combines with J gene TRBJ2-5; D tentatively fits TRBD1 or TRBD2 (5 bases each). V lost 0 bases and J 1 base, leaving 10 bases between the germline ends. In germline, CDR1 is SGHNT, CDR2 YYREEE (reference sequence). The CDR3 runs 15 residues. CDR3 sequence (DNA): TGTGCCAGCAGCTTGGTGGGGGTCTCCCAAGAGACCCAGTACTTC. Its protein is CASSLVGVSQETQYF. The complete variable domain, with remaining parts taken from reference TRBV5-4 and TRBJ2-5, reads ETGVTQSPTHLIKTRGQQVTLRCSSQSGHNTVSWYQQALGQGPQFIFQYYREEENGRGNFPPRFSGLQFPNYSSELNVNALELDDSALYLCASSLVGVSQETQYFGPGTRLLVL.